This entry features one T cell receptor beta chain sequence. The source of the sample is a study of blood T cell repertoires in COVID-19. Living in about 25 US areas, the participants were between roughly 18 and 95 years of age. Original handling: For nucleated cells, counts were estimated from reference gene primer amplification. The protocol was immunoSEQ multiplex PCR, while the TCRdb copy is restricted to in-frame clones and leaves out a portion. D and trimming were read from the DNA, whereas the V and J calls and clone size are those reported in that table. The profile shows nearly 250,000 clones, roughly 83% of them singletons. The germline CDR1 and CDR2 sequences are SGHDN and FVKESK. V was clipped by 6 bases and J by 5 bases; unmatched bases: 12. CDR3 length: 16 amino acids.

This rearrangement joins TRBV14 to TRBJ2-5, with TRBD1 matching 10 bases. Sequenced input: PBMCs or T cells enriched from blood (not recorded which). The sequence derives from a woman in her forties or fifties who had recovered from COVID-19. The CDR3 loop reads CASSRGQGVNLETQYF. The CDR3 nucleotides read TGTGCCAGCAGTCGAGGACAGGGGGTAAATCTGGAGACCCAGTACTTC.